This T cell receptor beta chain was obtained from a study of regulatory T cells in long-lasting Graves disease. Study-wide context: Graves' patients with a new diagnosis had received antithyroid drugs under 3 months.

This sample's time point: newly diagnosed GD, antithyroid drugs for less than 3 months. PBMC-extracted RNA yielded the TCR library. Graves' disease diagnosis used American Thyroid Association guidelines. The sample holds many counts of this clonotype. Germline V gene data show CDR1 as MDHEN and CDR2 as SYDVKM. V was shortened by 3 bases and J by 5 bases, with 16 bases between the two germline ends. The CDR3 length is 15 residues. Combining iRepertoire HTBI primers with Arm-PCR of CDR3 regions, the authors built TCR beta libraries. TCRdb re-called the multiplex PCR reads through MiXCR, storing one row per CDR3 protein. Among some 500,000 distinct CDR3 sequences listed, 15% to 20% were seen once. A further study also used this sample, focusing on T cells in Graves' hyperthyroidism and ophthalmopathy. That study reports: Using 13 V-J features, a model discriminated ophthalmopathy from stable hyperthyroidism.

Here the sequenced sample was peripheral blood mononuclear cells (PBMCs), taken at new diagnosis, from a patient treated with antithyroid drugs. The chain has TRBV28 and TRBJ2-5; D is uncertain. This clonotype was obtained from a woman aged 35 to 59 with Graves disease. CDR3 amino acids: CASSFGGRPRETQYF. The CDR3 DNA follows: TGTGCCAGCAGTTTTGGTGGACGGCCGAGGGAGACCCAGTACTTC.